The 23 T cell receptor beta chains in this list originate from one sample, sequenced in a study of blood T cells in healthy people across ages. PCR was performed a second time for about 7 to 11 cycles using a sample-barcoded 5' primer and a J-beta primer mix. TCRdb processed the 5' RACE reads anew with MiXCR; each CDR3 protein has one entry. The sample holds hundreds of thousands of distinct CDR3 sequences, around 52% seen once. Source material: blood. Source of these receptors: an elderly woman in good health.

The chain employs TRBV28 and TRBJ2-5, with 10 positions matching TRBD1. The DNA end lines up better with TRBJ2-7; the J call may be wrong. CDR1 MDHEN and CDR2 SYDVKM come from the germline V gene. The CDR3 contains 14 residues. The CDR3 DNA reads TGTGCCACCAAGACGGGACAGGGGAATTACGAGCAGTACTTC. Encoded protein: CATKTGQGNYEQYF.

This clonotype was detected only once. CDR3 amino acids: CACRGFLLAGDYNEQFF. The DNA for the CDR3 is TGTGCCTGCCGTGGATTCCTACTAGCGGGAGATTACAATGAGCAGTTCTTC. V usage is TRBV30 and J usage is TRBJ2-1, with 11 bases identical to TRBD2. This CDR3 contains 17 residues. V was pared by 6 bases and J by 4 bases, with 14 bases of the junction left unmatched. Germline CDR1 is GTSNPN and CDR2 is SVGIG (reference sequence).

This clonotype was observed at least ten times. The chain joins TRBV5-1 to TRBJ1-2, with D perhaps matching TRBD1 (6 bases). The V end lost 4 bases, the J end lost 6 bases, and 13 bases lay between the germline ends. The CDR3 runs to 13 residues. Per the germline V gene, CDR1 is SGHRS and CDR2 is YFSETQ. CDR3 nucleotides: TGCGCCAGCAGCCTCCAAGGGGGAGATGGCTACACCTTC. Protein product: CASSLQGGDGYTF.

The V and J genes are TRBV25-1 and TRBJ1-2; no clear D gene. Germline loops: CDR1 MGHDK, CDR2 SYGVNS. Deletions cut 4 bases from V and 4 bases from J, with 13 bases between. The CDR3 length is 14 residues. CDR3: CASSARSGVYGYTF. The CDR3 DNA reads TGTGCCAGCAGTGCGAGGTCCGGTGTCTATGGCTACACCTTC.

V is TRBV7-3 and J is TRBJ2-1, with 7 positions matching TRBD1. This CDR3 has 15 residues. Germline assignment: CDR1 SGHTA and CDR2 FQGTGA. V shed 5 bases and J 8 bases; nucleotides not matched to a gene: 12. The CDR3 coding sequence is TGTGCCAGCAGCCGAATATTGACAGGGTTTGATGAGCAGTTCTTC. This codes for CASSRILTGFDEQFF.

The chain couples TRBV12-3 or TRBV12-4 to TRBJ1-2; 7 bases match TRBD1. Unmatched junction bases numbered 7, after V lost 2 bases and J lost 4 bases. This CDR3 comprises 15 residues. The CDR3 coding sequence is TGTGCCAGCAGTTTAAGAGGGGGCGCGGGCTATGGCTACACCTTC. It encodes CASSLRGGAGYGYTF.

The V gene is TRBV5-1, the J gene TRBJ1-2; TRBD1 is a possible D gene (6 bases). V was trimmed by 4 bases and J by 4 bases, leaving 14 bases between them. CDR1 SGHRS and CDR2 YFSETQ come from the germline V gene. The CDR3 length is 14 residues. The CDR3 protein is CASSVRQGFYGYTF. The CDR3 DNA is TGCGCCAGCAGCGTGCGTCAGGGGTTCTATGGCTACACCTTC.

The chain employs TRBV4-1 and TRBJ2-3, with 10 bases that match TRBD1. This CDR3 spans 16 amino acids. Per germline, CDR1 MGHRA and CDR2 YSYEKL. V lost 1 base to trimming and J lost 2 bases; unmatched junction nucleotides: 3. The CDR3 DNA follows: TGCGCCAGCAGCCAAGTCGGGACAGGGGACACAGATACGCAGTATTTT. As protein: CASSQVGTGDTDTQYF.

This clonotype was seen just once. V gene TRBV5-1 combines with J gene TRBJ2-4; D call uncertain. The CDR3 sequence is 12 residues long. The V end was cut by 4 bases, the J end by 14 bases, with 16 bases between. Germline-derived CDR1 and CDR2 are SGHRS and YFSETQ. The CDR3 region has the DNA TGCGCCAGCAGCCCGCTAGGTAGTGGTGAGTACTTC. Its translation is CASSPLGSGEYF.

This clonotype was seen ten or more times. The J gene is TRBJ2-7, the V gene TRBV20-1; the D is unclear. Germline-derived CDR1 and CDR2 are DFQATT and SNEGSKA (reference sequence). The length of the CDR3 is 16 residues. With 1 base removed from V and 5 bases from J, the gap between germline ends came to 21 bases. The CDR3 loop reads CSARGLGLEAVHEQYF. The CDR3 region has the DNA TGCAGTGCTAGAGGGTTAGGGCTAGAGGCCGTTCACGAGCAGTACTTC.

The chain couples TRBV29-1 to TRBJ2-5; D might be TRBD1 or TRBD2, each matching 5 bases. V was shortened by 5 bases and J by 4 bases, with 17 bases between the two germline ends. The CDR3 has 14 residues. Per the germline V gene, CDR1 is SQVTM and CDR2 is ANQGSEA. As DNA, the CDR3 is TGCAGCGTTCTCCCGGGACCCGCGGGAGAGACCCAGTACTTC. This codes for CSVLPGPAGETQYF.

This clonotype has just a few counts. The rearrangement links TRBV7-8 to TRBJ2-5; D might be TRBD1 (5 bases). The CDR3 runs 13 residues. V lost 5 bases and J lost 5, with 12 bases in between. Germline loops: CDR1 SGHVS, CDR2 FQNEAQ. The CDR3 nucleotides read TGTGCCAGCAGCCCGCAGGGATGGGAGACCCAGTACTTC. Its protein is CASSPQGWETQYF. The entire variable domain, with the rest obtained from reference TRBV7-8 and TRBJ2-5, is as follows: GAGVSQSPRYKVAKRGQDVALRCDPISGHVSLFWYQQALGQGPEFLTYFQNEAQLDKSGLPSDRFFAERPEGSVSTLKIQRTQQEDSAVYLCASSPQGWETQYFGPGTRLLVL.

This clonotype was seen at least ten times. The chain has TRBV7-9 and TRBJ2-1, with D uncertain. Germline V CDR1 and CDR2: SEHNR, FQNEAQ (reference sequence). The length of the CDR3 is 15 residues. Trimming removed 8 bases at V and 0 bases at J, with 14 bases between. DNA for the CDR3: TGTGCCAGCGGCGCATTATCGGACTCCTACAATGAGCAGTTCTTC. Translation: CASGALSDSYNEQFF.

The V call is TRBV12-3 or TRBV12-4, the J call TRBJ2-3, with D unresolved. The CDR3 consists of 12 residues. V was pared by 7 bases and J by 9 bases, with 14 bases between. CDR3 DNA sequence: TGTGCCAGCACTAACTGGGAAGGGACGCAGTATTTT. Its translation: CASTNWEGTQYF.

The chain recombines TRBV7-2 with TRBJ2-2; D uncertain. CDR3 length equals 15 residues. CDR1 is SGHTA, CDR2 FQGNSA, per germline. Trimming left V 5 bases short and J 5 bases short, with 15 bases between. The CDR3: CASSRLVLGTGELFF. CDR3 coding DNA: TGTGCCAGCAGCCGCCTCGTGCTAGGTACCGGGGAGCTGTTTTTT.

The chain uses TRBV6-6 and TRBJ2-5; 12 bases match TRBD2. The CDR3 runs 15 residues. Germline values: CDR1 MNHNY, CDR2 SVGAGI (reference sequence). With 7 bases clipped from V and 11 bases from J, the junction kept 14 bases outside the gene matches. CDR3 protein: CASTRTSGGYFEQYF. The CDR3 region has the DNA TGTGCCAGCACCCGAACTAGCGGGGGGTATTTTGAGCAGTACTTC.

Of note for this clonotype: Relative to the germline gene, one junction end is altered; a read error may explain this. V is TRBV12-3 or TRBV12-4 and J is TRBJ2-6; possibly TRBD2 for D (6 bases). The length of the CDR3 is 15 residues. CDR3 sequence (DNA): TGTGCCAGCAGTTTTAAACGTGGAGGGGCCAACGTCCCGACTTTC. This gives the protein CASSFKRGGANVPTF.

With regard to this clonotype: A much larger clone differs from this one at a single base, so this may be a read error. CDR3 nucleotides: TGCGCCAGCAGGCCGACAGGATCGGCAGATACGCAGTATTTT. The encoded protein is CASRPTGSADTQYF. The chain couples TRBV5-1 to TRBJ2-3; weak D call: TRBD1 (6 bases). V lost 5 bases and J 4 bases, leaving 14 bases between the germline ends. Germline assignment: CDR1 SGHRS and CDR2 YFSETQ. This CDR3 is 14 amino acids long.

This chain links TRBV6-1 with TRBJ2-1; possibly TRBD1 for D (5 bases). The CDR3 consists of 15 residues. Per germline, CDR1 MNHNS and CDR2 SASEGT. Trimming pared 5 bases from V and 4 bases from J, leaving 15 bases between. CDR3 sequence: CASSSQKSGYNEQFF. CDR3 nucleotide sequence: TGTGCCAGCAGTTCCCAAAAGTCAGGGTACAATGAGCAGTTCTTC.

The chain carries TRBV5-1 and TRBJ1-2; D not resolved. The V and J ends lost 4 bases and 8 bases respectively, with 15 bases between them. Germline loops: CDR1 SGHRS, CDR2 YFSETQ. The CDR3 extends over 13 amino acids. CDR3 DNA sequence: TGCGCCAGCAGCCCTCAGTCCGCAGGCGGCTACACCTTC. Amino acid sequence: CASSPQSAGGYTF.

Turning to this clonotype: It is unclear where the CDR3 begins or ends on the DNA, so no DNA is shown, and the CDR3 is as TCRdb lists it. The rearrangement links TRBV7-9 to TRBJ1-4; the table names TRBD1, a call not compared with the DNA. CDR1 SEHNR and CDR2 FQNEAQ come from the germline V gene (reference sequence). From its first to its last residue, the CDR3 has 14 amino acids. The chain's CDR3 is CASSFGPGTEKLFF.

The gene calls are TRBV7-8 and TRBJ2-7; TRBD1 is a possible D gene (6 bases). The length of the CDR3 is 14 residues. V gave up 8 bases and J gave up 2 bases, with 16 bases separating them. Germline V CDR1 and CDR2: SGHVS, FQNEAQ. As DNA, the CDR3 is TGTGCCAGCGGCGTCCGGGACACGGCCTACGAGCAGTACTTC. Translation: CASGVRDTAYEQYF. Supplemented by reference TRBV7-8 and TRBJ2-7, the full variable domain reads GAGVSQSPRYKVAKRGQDVALRCDPISGHVSLFWYQQALGQGPEFLTYFQNEAQLDKSGLPSDRFFAERPEGSVSTLKIQRTQQEDSAVYLCASGVRDTAYEQYFGPGTRLTVT.

This CDR3 is CASSDLGQGYGYTF. The CDR3 DNA reads as TGTGCCAGCAGTGACCTGGGACAGGGCTATGGCTACACCTTC. The rearrangement uses TRBV25-1 and TRBJ1-2; 9 bases map to TRBD1. This CDR3 has 14 amino acids. Unmatched junction bases numbered 3, after V lost 3 bases and J lost 4 bases. In germline, CDR1 is MGHDK, CDR2 SYGVNS.